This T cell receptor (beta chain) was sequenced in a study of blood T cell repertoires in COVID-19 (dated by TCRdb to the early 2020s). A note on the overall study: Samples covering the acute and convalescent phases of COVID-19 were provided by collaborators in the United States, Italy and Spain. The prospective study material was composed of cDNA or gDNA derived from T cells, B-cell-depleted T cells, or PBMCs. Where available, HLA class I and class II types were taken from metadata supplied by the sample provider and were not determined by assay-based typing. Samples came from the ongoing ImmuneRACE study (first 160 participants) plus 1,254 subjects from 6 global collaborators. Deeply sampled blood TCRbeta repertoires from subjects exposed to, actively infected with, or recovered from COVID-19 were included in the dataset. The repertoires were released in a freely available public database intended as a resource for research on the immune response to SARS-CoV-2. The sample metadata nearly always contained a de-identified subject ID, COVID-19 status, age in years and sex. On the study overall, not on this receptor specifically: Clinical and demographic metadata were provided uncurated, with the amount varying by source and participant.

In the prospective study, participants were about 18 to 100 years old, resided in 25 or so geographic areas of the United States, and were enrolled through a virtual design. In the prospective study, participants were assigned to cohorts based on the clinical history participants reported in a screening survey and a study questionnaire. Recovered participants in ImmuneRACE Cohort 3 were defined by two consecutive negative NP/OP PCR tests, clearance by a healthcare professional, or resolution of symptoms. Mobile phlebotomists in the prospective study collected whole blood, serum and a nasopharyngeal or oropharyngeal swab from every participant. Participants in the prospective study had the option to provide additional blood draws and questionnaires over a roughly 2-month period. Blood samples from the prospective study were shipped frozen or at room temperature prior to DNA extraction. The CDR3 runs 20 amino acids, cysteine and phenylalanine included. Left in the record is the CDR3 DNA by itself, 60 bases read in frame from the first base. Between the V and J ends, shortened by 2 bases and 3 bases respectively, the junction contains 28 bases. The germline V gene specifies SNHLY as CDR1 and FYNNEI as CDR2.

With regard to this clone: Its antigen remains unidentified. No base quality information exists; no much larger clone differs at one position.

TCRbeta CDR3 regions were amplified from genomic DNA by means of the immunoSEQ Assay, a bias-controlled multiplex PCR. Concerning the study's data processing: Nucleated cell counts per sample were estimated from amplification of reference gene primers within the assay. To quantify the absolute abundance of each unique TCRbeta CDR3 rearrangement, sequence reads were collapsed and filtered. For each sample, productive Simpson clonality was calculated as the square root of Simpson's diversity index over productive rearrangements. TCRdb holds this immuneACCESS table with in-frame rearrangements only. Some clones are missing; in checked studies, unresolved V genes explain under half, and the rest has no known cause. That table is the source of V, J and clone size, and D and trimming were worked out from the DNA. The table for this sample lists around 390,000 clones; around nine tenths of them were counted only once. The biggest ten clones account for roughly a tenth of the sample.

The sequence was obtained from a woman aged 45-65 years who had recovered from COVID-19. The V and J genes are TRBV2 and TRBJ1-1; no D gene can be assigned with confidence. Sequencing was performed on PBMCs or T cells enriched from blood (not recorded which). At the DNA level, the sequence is TGTGCCAGCAGTGAACCTTTTCGCCTCCAGCGCGGGCCGGTTGACACTGAAGCTTTCTTT. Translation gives CASSEPFRLQRGPVDTEAFF.